These 11 T cell receptor beta chains were sequenced from one sample in a study of Ad26.COV2.S vaccination and SARS-CoV-2 variants. Profiling relied on immunoSEQ multiplex PCR, and the TCRdb table lists in-frame clones only, not all of them. The sample shows a few hundred thousand clones, about 89% of them seen only once. The treatment is: around 19 received Ad26.COV2.S at low or high dose, single or two shots; 5 received placebo; per-sample allocation not given. Day 63 following the first vaccine or placebo injection was when the samples were taken. Sequencing used peripheral blood, obtained in a trial of Ad26.COV2.S vaccine versus placebo. The source of these receptors is a person aged 18-60 years who received the Ad26.COV2.S COVID-19 vaccine or a placebo.

The chain couples TRBV12-5 to TRBJ2-5; D may correspond to TRBD1 or TRBD2 (5 bases each). V was cut by 1 base and J by 4 bases, with 10 bases left in between. The CDR3 is 14 amino acids. Per the germline V gene, CDR1 is LGHNT and CDR2 is FRNRAP. The CDR3 sequence is CASGLERGLETQYF. The CDR3 nucleotides are TGTGCTAGTGGTTTGGAGAGGGGTTTAGAGACCCAGTACTTC.

The chain carries TRBV30 and TRBJ1-6, with a weak D call TRBD1 (5 bases). Per the germline V gene, CDR1 is GTSNPN and CDR2 is SVGIG (reference sequence). This CDR3 is built from 19 residues. Trimming took 4 bases from V and 0 from J, leaving 22 bases between them. CDR3: CAWTQAGPQGASYNSPLHF. The CDR3 DNA follows: TGTGCCTGGACCCAAGCCGGGCCTCAGGGAGCCTCCTATAATTCACCCCTCCACTTT. Complete variable domain (other parts from reference TRBV30 and TRBJ1-6): SQTIHQWPATLVQPVGSPLSLECTVEGTSNPNLYWYRQAAGRGLQLLFYSVGIGQISSEVPQNLSASRPQDRQFILSSKKLLLSDSGFYLCAWTQAGPQGASYNSPLHFGNGTRLTVT.

This clone has a single count. V usage is TRBV5-1 and J usage is TRBJ2-1; the match to TRBD2 covers 12 bases. CDR3 length equals 18 residues. Unmatched junction bases numbered 12, after V lost 4 bases and J lost 4 bases. CDR1 SGHRS and CDR2 YFSETQ come from the germline V gene. The CDR3 DNA is TGCGCCAGCAGCGAGGGACTAGCGGGTGCTCAGGATTACAATGAGCAGTTCTTC. Protein product: CASSEGLAGAQDYNEQFF.

V is TRBV19 and J is TRBJ2-1; 11 bases are a match to TRBD2. Unmatched junction bases numbered 6, after V lost 4 bases and J lost 10 bases. The CDR3 spans 14 residues. The V gene's germline CDR1 is LNHDA and CDR2 SQIVND (reference sequence). CDR3 sequence reads: CASSKLAGAGEQFF. The CDR3 DNA reads TGTGCCAGTAGTAAACTAGCGGGAGCAGGAGAGCAGTTCTTC.

The chain employs TRBV7-9 and TRBJ2-1; a weak D match, TRBD1 (6 bases). This CDR3 contains 15 residues. V gave up 1 base and J gave up 3 bases, with 10 bases separating them. From germline, CDR1 is SEHNR and CDR2 FQNEAQ (reference sequence). The CDR3 DNA follows: TGTGCCAGCAGCTTAGATGGGGGCCTCTACAATGAGCAGTTCTTC. It translates to CASSLDGGLYNEQFF.

The chain has TRBV27 and TRBJ1-2, with D perhaps matching TRBD1 (6 bases). The CDR3 has 15 amino acids. Germline V gene lookup returns CDR1 MNHEY and CDR2 SMNVEV (reference sequence). Trimming took 0 bases from V and 4 from J, leaving 12 bases between them. The CDR3 sequence: CASSLSPGAGYGYTF. CDR3 bases: TGTGCCAGCAGTTTATCGCCAGGGGCGGGCTATGGCTACACCTTC.

CDR3 sequence (DNA): TGTGCCTGGAGTGTTCGGGACAGCATCTCCTATAATTCACCCCTCCACTTT. Protein sequence: CAWSVRDSISYNSPLHF. The chain combines TRBV30 with TRBJ1-6, with 7 bases that match TRBD1. CDR3 length equals 17 residues. J gave up 0 bases and V 0 bases, and 5 bases lay outside the gene matches. Germline CDR1 GTSNPN, CDR2 SVGIG (reference sequence).

J is TRBJ1-1 and V is TRBV2; D is perhaps TRBD1 (6 bases). The CDR3 runs 15 residues. From germline, CDR1 is SNHLY and CDR2 FYNNEI. V lost 1 base and J 1 base, leaving 10 bases between the germline ends. The CDR3 DNA sequence: TGTGCCAGCAGTGAAGTAGGGGGAGCGAACACTGAAGCTTTCTTT. This translates into CASSEVGGANTEAFF.

The chain has TRBV4-2 and TRBJ2-1; D is unresolved. V lost 6 bases and J 0 bases, leaving 12 bases between the germline ends. Per the germline V gene, CDR1 is LGHNA and CDR2 is YNFKEQ. The CDR3 sequence is 15 residues long. Here the CDR3 reads CASSTGSGSYNEQFF. DNA of the CDR3: TGTGCCAGCAGTACGGGCTCAGGCTCCTACAATGAGCAGTTCTTC.

The rearrangement joins TRBV19 to TRBJ2-2; D ambiguous. V gave up 6 bases and J gave up 7 bases, with 12 bases separating them. This CDR3 comprises 13 residues. CDR1 and CDR2 from the germline V gene are LNHDA and SQIVND (reference sequence). The CDR3 spells CASSPYLYGELFF. The CDR3 DNA is TGTGCCAGTAGCCCTTACCTTTACGGGGAGCTGTTTTTT.

This clone showed up just once. The chain couples TRBV19 to TRBJ2-1; TRBD2 aligns across 10 bases. V shed 7 bases, J shed 1 base, and the junction held 4 bases outside the gene matches. This CDR3 region has 15 residues. CDR1 LNHDA and CDR2 SQIVND come from the germline V gene (reference sequence). The CDR3 here is CASKRTSGSYNEQFF. The CDR3 nucleotides are TGTGCCAGTAAACGGACTAGCGGATCCTACAATGAGCAGTTCTTC. Supplemented by reference TRBV19 and TRBJ2-1, the full variable domain reads DGGITQSPKYLFRKEGQNVTLSCEQNLNHDAMYWYRQDPGQGLRLIYYSQIVNDFQKGDIAEGYSVSREKKESFPLTVTSAQKNPTAFYLCASKRTSGSYNEQFFGPGTRLTVL.